These 6 T cell receptor beta chains were sequenced from one sample in a study of blood T cell repertoires in COVID-19. Data came from immunoSEQ multiplex PCR; TCRdb stores just in-frame clones and leaves some out. This table has about 52,000 clones, over 65% appearing once. Material: peripheral blood. These receptor sequences come from an elderly man with COVID-19, enrolled during active disease.

The chain employs TRBV9 and TRBJ1-3; D is unresolved. Germline loops: CDR1 SGDLS, CDR2 YYNGEE. This CDR3 comprises 14 residues. V was pared by 2 bases and J by 4 bases, with 10 bases between. CDR3 loop: CASSVEGSGNTIYF. The CDR3 DNA reads as TGTGCCAGCAGCGTCGAGGGATCGGGAAACACCATATATTTT.

The J gene is TRBJ2-7, the V gene TRBV4-2; 7 nucleotides line up with TRBD1. The CDR3 spans 16 residues. Unmatched junction bases numbered 10, after V lost 3 bases and J lost 2 bases. From germline, CDR1 is LGHNA and CDR2 YNFKEQ. The CDR3 region is CASSHDRTGDAYEQYF. The CDR3 DNA reads as TGTGCCAGCAGCCACGACCGGACAGGTGATGCCTACGAGCAGTACTTC.

CDR3: CASSPRRETSGNTIYF. The CDR3 bases are TGTGCCAGCTCACCACGGAGGGAAACGTCTGGAAACACCATATATTTT. The V call is TRBV18, the J call TRBJ1-3; no reliable D call. There are 16 residues in the CDR3. V lost 1 base to trimming and J lost 1 base, with 11 bases between them. Germline loops: CDR1 KGHSH, CDR2 LQKENI.

The chain uses TRBV10-3 and TRBJ2-7, with D unresolved. V was pared by 4 bases and J by 1 base, with 8 bases between. Germline V lookup: CDR1 ENHRY, CDR2 SYGVKD. This CDR3 is built from 13 residues. The CDR3 DNA is TGTGCCATCAGTGGTACACATTCCTACGAGCAGTACTTC. This sequence encodes CAISGTHSYEQYF.

This clone appeared a single time. The rearrangement uses TRBV11-2 and TRBJ2-5, with a weak D call TRBD2 (5 bases). The CDR3 runs to 14 residues. Germline values: CDR1 SGHAT, CDR2 FQNNGV. Trimming removed 1 base at V and 4 bases at J, with 10 bases between. Written as DNA, the CDR3 is TGTGCCAGCAGCTTAGTTTCGGGGTTAGAGACCCAGTACTTC. Its translation: CASSLVSGLETQYF.

This chain links TRBV11-2 with TRBJ1-4; D is perhaps TRBD1 (6 bases). The CDR3 loop spans 16 amino acids. V gave up 4 bases and J gave up 6 bases, with 18 bases separating them. The germline gives CDR1 SGHAT, CDR2 FQNNGV. The CDR3 region has the DNA TGTGCCAGCAGCTCTCGGACGGCAGGGGAAGATGAAAAACTGTTTTTT. Its protein product is CASSSRTAGEDEKLFF.